This T cell receptor (beta chain) was obtained from a study of blood T cell repertoires in COVID-19. Produced via immunoSEQ multiplex PCR; TCRdb's table is partial and in-frame only. The table lists about 40,000 clones, approximately 83% of them singletons. What was sequenced was peripheral blood. The clonotype comes from a woman aged 55-70 years with acute or convalescent COVID-19.

CDR3 protein: CASSLEELAVYNEQFF. The CDR3 DNA sequence: TGTGCCAGCAGCTTAGAAGAGCTAGCCGTCTACAATGAGCAGTTCTTC. This sequence joins TRBV11-2 and TRBJ2-1; tentative D call: TRBD2 (5 bases). The CDR3 spans 16 residues. Per germline, CDR1 SGHAT and CDR2 FQNNGV. Trimming removed 0 bases from V and 3 bases from J, with 12 bases in between.